This T cell receptor beta chain emerged from a study of blood T cell repertoires in COVID-19. On the study more broadly: The samples span acute and convalescent COVID-19 from the United States, Italy and Spain. In each case, the material was cDNA or gDNA derived from T cells, B-cell-depleted T cells, or PBMCs.

Authors' methods: Reference gene primer amplification gave nucleated cell count estimates. Produced via immunoSEQ multiplex PCR; TCRdb's table is partial and in-frame only. The V and J calls and clone size are taken from that table; D and trimming were inferred from the DNA. The data contain a few hundred thousand clones, roughly 86% of them singletons. The CDR3 has 18 amino acids. Germline V gene data show CDR1 as SGHDN and CDR2 as FVKESK. V gave up 4 bases and J gave up 3 bases; unmatched junction bases: 16. The sample consisted of peripheral blood. The source of this sequence is a man aged 35-49 years who had recovered from COVID-19. The gene calls are TRBV14 and TRBJ1-1, with TRBD1 matching over 8 bases. CDR3: CASSRRTGNRIWYTEAFF. In nucleotides, the CDR3 is TGTGCCAGCAGCCGGAGGACAGGGAATAGGATCTGGTACACTGAAGCTTTCTTT.